The clone carrying this TCR beta chain was seen only a few times. Its specificity is not known. RNA extraction was followed by reverse transcription into cDNA, which acted as the sequencing template. Assay: immunoSEQ multiplex PCR; the TCRdb copy retains only in-frame clones and omits some. The sample contains roughly 110,000 clones, approximately 54% of which appear only once. The sample originates from a study of CD8+ T cells in alopecia areata. Study-wide findings and caveats: While tofacitinib was given, many expanded lesional clones persisted in scalp and blood. Alphabeta T cells residing in normal skin are also sequenced in scalp samples.

Noted treatment: oral pan-JAK inhibitor, 5-10 mg twice daily. This CDR3 comprises 15 residues. The sequence derives from a human donor with alopecia areata. This chain uses TRBV1 with TRBJ1-1. TRBV1 is shown as a pseudogene. Material: CD8+ T cells sorted from blood, obtained at week 24, from a patient treated with tofacitinib. The CDR3 DNA reads as TGCACCAGCAGCCAAGATTTTAGCCCGAACACTGAAGCTTTCTTT. Translated, it gives CTSSQDFSPNTEAFF.